This T cell receptor (beta chain) was recorded in a study of cytomegalovirus exposure and HLA in healthy donors. Study results and limitations: CMV serostatus alone was available as immune exposure information. Several of the most significant clusters appeared linked to common viral pathogens, based on a later analysis.

The PCR employed 60 Vbeta primers together with 13 Jbeta primers. The assay was immunoSEQ multiplex PCR, and TCRdb's table has in-frame clones only and misses some. The sample holds 100,000 to 150,000 clones, around three quarters seen once. About this clone itself: Its antigen is unidentified.

This clonotype originated in a man aged 35 to 55 in good health and CMV-seronegative. Sequenced: PBMCs.

The CDR3 DNA is TGCGCCAGCAGCTTGGACAGACTGAACACTGAAGCTTTCTTT. This codes for CASSLDRLNTEAFF. This chain joins TRBV5-1 and TRBJ1-1; no reliable D call. Trimming left V 0 bases short and J 0 bases short, with 6 bases between. The germline V gene has CDR1 SGHRS and CDR2 YFSETQ. This CDR3 spans 14 amino acids.